The rows below give T cell receptor beta chains drawn from one sample of a study of T cells after yellow fever vaccination. One entry per CDR3 protein, called by TCRdb with MiXCR from the 5' RACE reads. This sample has 300,000 to 350,000 distinct CDR3 sequences, with 8% to 9.5% found just once. The sample consisted of PBMCs, taken more than 35 days after the first yellow fever vaccination. The receptor set was obtained from a man younger than 35 who received the YFV17D yellow fever vaccine. Each CDR3 is given with its conserved first and last residue. D genes are given only for firm matches. Clone size is stated in some rows and not others, as once, few, many or a class when expanded.

v_call: TRBV20-1
d_call: -
clone_size: many
j_call: TRBJ1-2
cdr3_nt: TGCAGTGCTGTCAGGGTTGACATTAATGGCTACACCTTC
cdr3_aa: CSAVRVDINGYTF

v_call: TRBV7-2
d_call: TRBD1
clone_size: few
j_call: TRBJ1-6
cdr3_nt: TGTGCCAGCAGCTTAGTACGGACAGGAGGAACACCCCTCCACTTT
cdr3_aa: CASSLVRTGGTPLHF

v_call: TRBV11-2
d_call: TRBD1
clone_size: few
j_call: TRBJ1-1
cdr3_nt: TGTGCCAGCAGCTTACAGGGGGAGACAGCAGCTTTCTTT
cdr3_aa: CASSLQGETAAFF

v_call: TRBV7-9
d_call: -
clone_size: many
j_call: TRBJ2-5
cdr3_nt: TGTGCCAGCAGCCCTCGGGACCTAGAGGGGGAGACCCAGTACTTC
cdr3_aa: CASSPRDLEGETQYF

v_call: TRBV12-3/TRBV12-4
d_call: TRBD1
clone_size: many
j_call: TRBJ1-5
cdr3_nt: TGTGCCAGCAGTTACCCGGGACAGGGGGGTCAGCCCCAGCATTTT
cdr3_aa: CASSYPGQGGQPQHF

v_call: TRBV5-1
d_call: -
clone_size: -
j_call: TRBJ1-2
cdr3_nt: TGCGCCAGCTCAACGGGACGGATCGAATATGGCTACACCTTC
cdr3_aa: CASSTGRIEYGYTF

v_call: TRBV4-1
d_call: -
clone_size: -
j_call: TRBJ2-1
cdr3_nt: TGCGCCAGCAGCCTCCCAAAGAGGGGGGCCTCCTACAATGAGCAGTTCTTC
cdr3_aa: CASSLPKRGASYNEQFF

v_call: TRBV12-3/TRBV12-4
d_call: TRBD1
clone_size: -
j_call: TRBJ1-4
cdr3_nt: TGTGCCAGCAGTTTACCAGGGGGCGAGGGTGAAAAACTGTTTTTT
cdr3_aa: CASSLPGGEGEKLFF

v_call: TRBV6-5
d_call: TRBD2
clone_size: -
j_call: TRBJ2-1
cdr3_nt: TGTGCCAGCAGTTACCGGACTAGCGGGGGGGCGATGCAGTTCTTC
cdr3_aa: CASSYRTSGGAMQFF

v_call: TRBV7-2
d_call: -
clone_size: -
j_call: TRBJ1-1
cdr3_nt: TGTGCCAGCAGCTGGGGACGGGAATTGAACACTGAAGCTTTCTTT
cdr3_aa: CASSWGRELNTEAFF

v_call: TRBV4-1
d_call: -
clone_size: many
j_call: TRBJ1-1
cdr3_nt: TGCGCCAGCAGCCTTGGACCAGAAAACACTGAAGCTTTCTTT
cdr3_aa: CASSLGPENTEAFF

v_call: TRBV5-6
d_call: -
clone_size: -
j_call: TRBJ2-1
cdr3_nt: TGTGCCAGCAGCTTGGACAGACCGGATGAGCAGTTCTTC
cdr3_aa: CASSLDRPDEQFF

v_call: TRBV7-8
d_call: -
clone_size: many
j_call: TRBJ1-4
cdr3_nt: TGTGCCAGCAGGCGTAGGAGGGGTGCAACTAATGAAAAACTGTTTTTT
cdr3_aa: CASRRRRGATNEKLFF

v_call: TRBV7-8
d_call: -
clone_size: few
j_call: TRBJ2-3
cdr3_nt: TGTGCCAGCAGCTTAGAAAGGGTCTACCGGGGGAACACAGATACGCAGTATTTT
cdr3_aa: CASSLERVYRGNTDTQYF

v_call: TRBV5-4
d_call: -
clone_size: few
j_call: TRBJ1-6
cdr3_nt: TGTGCCAGCAGCCACCGACAGGTGGGGAATTCACCCCTCCACTTT
cdr3_aa: CASSHRQVGNSPLHF

v_call: TRBV4-2
d_call: -
clone_size: -
j_call: TRBJ1-2
cdr3_nt: TGTGCCAGCAGCCAAGAATCCGGGGATCCTGGGTATGGCTACACCTTC
cdr3_aa: CASSQESGDPGYGYTF

v_call: TRBV28
d_call: -
clone_size: -
j_call: TRBJ2-3
cdr3_nt: TGTGCCAGCAGTCTAAGGGCAGGCCCTAGCACAGATACGCAGTATTTT
cdr3_aa: CASSLRAGPSTDTQYF

v_call: TRBV5-4
d_call: -
clone_size: many
j_call: TRBJ2-2
cdr3_nt: TGTGCCAGCAGCTTGTCAACAGGGAACACCGGGGAGCTGTTTTTT
cdr3_aa: CASSLSTGNTGELFF

v_call: TRBV7-2
d_call: -
clone_size: few
j_call: TRBJ2-2
cdr3_nt: TGTGCCAGCAGCCTATTACCGGCCGGGGAGCTGTTTTTT
cdr3_aa: CASSLLPAGELFF

v_call: TRBV11-2
d_call: -
clone_size: -
j_call: TRBJ1-6
cdr3_nt: TGTGCCAGCAGCTTAGAAGGCAGGGGTAGGTCACCCCTCCACTTT
cdr3_aa: CASSLEGRGRSPLHF

v_call: TRBV7-8
d_call: -
clone_size: -
j_call: TRBJ2-3
cdr3_nt: TGTGCCAGCAGCTTACAGGGGGATACGCAGTATTTT
cdr3_aa: CASSLQGDTQYF

v_call: TRBV10-3
d_call: TRBD1
clone_size: -
j_call: TRBJ2-5
cdr3_nt: TGTGCCATCAGGGGACAGGGTCGAGAGACCCAGTACTTC
cdr3_aa: CAIRGQGRETQYF

v_call: TRBV18
d_call: -
clone_size: few
j_call: TRBJ2-3
cdr3_nt: TGTGCCAGCTCACGGGAGGCCGGGGCAGATACGCAGTATTTT
cdr3_aa: CASSREAGADTQYF

v_call: TRBV29-1
d_call: -
clone_size: few
j_call: TRBJ1-4
cdr3_nt: TGCAGCGTTCTACAGGGAGTTAATGAAAAACTGTTTTTT
cdr3_aa: CSVLQGVNEKLFF

v_call: TRBV3-1
d_call: -
clone_size: -
j_call: TRBJ1-3
cdr3_nt: TGTGCCAGCAGCCAATTCAGGAACACCATATATTTT
cdr3_aa: CASSQFRNTIYF

v_call: TRBV7-2
d_call: TRBD2
clone_size: -
j_call: TRBJ2-1
cdr3_nt: TGTGCCAGCAGCCGCACCGGGGGACTATCCTACAATGAGCAGTTCTTC
cdr3_aa: CASSRTGGLSYNEQFF

v_call: TRBV20-1
d_call: -
clone_size: few
j_call: TRBJ2-1
cdr3_nt: TGCAGTGCTCCTACTACCAGCTCCTACAATGAGCAGTTCTTC
cdr3_aa: CSAPTTSSYNEQFF

v_call: TRBV20-1
d_call: -
clone_size: -
j_call: TRBJ2-7
cdr3_nt: TGCAGTGCTAGAGATCGGCCTAGCGCACCCTACGAGCAGTACTTC
cdr3_aa: CSARDRPSAPYEQYF

v_call: TRBV12-3/TRBV12-4
d_call: TRBD1
clone_size: -
j_call: TRBJ2-1
cdr3_nt: TGTGCCAGCAGTCAACAGGGGACCTACAATGAGCAGTTCTTC
cdr3_aa: CASSQQGTYNEQFF

v_call: TRBV19
d_call: -
clone_size: many
j_call: TRBJ1-2
cdr3_nt: TGTGCCAGTATGGGGGCAGGGGTAAACTATGGCTACACCTTC
cdr3_aa: CASMGAGVNYGYTF

v_call: TRBV29-1
d_call: -
clone_size: few
j_call: TRBJ1-4
cdr3_nt: TGCAGCGTTGGTAGGGACCGGAATGAAAAACTGTTTTTT
cdr3_aa: CSVGRDRNEKLFF

v_call: TRBV5-1
d_call: -
clone_size: few
j_call: TRBJ1-5
cdr3_nt: TGCGCCAGCAGCTTGGGTGTGGGGGGCGCGGGCAATCAGCCCCAGCATTTT
cdr3_aa: CASSLGVGGAGNQPQHF

v_call: TRBV20-1
d_call: -
clone_size: -
j_call: TRBJ2-3
cdr3_nt: TGCAGTGCTCGGGCACCCCAGATTCCAGATACGCAGTATTTT
cdr3_aa: CSARAPQIPDTQYF

v_call: TRBV25-1
d_call: TRBD1
clone_size: -
j_call: TRBJ2-1
cdr3_nt: TGTGCCAGCAGTGAACTGGACAGGGAGACCGGGGCAAAGTTCTTC
cdr3_aa: CASSELDRETGAKFF

v_call: TRBV6-6
d_call: -
clone_size: -
j_call: TRBJ1-5
cdr3_nt: TGTGCCAGCAACCACAGGGTTGGGCAGCCCCAGCATTTT
cdr3_aa: CASNHRVGQPQHF

v_call: TRBV20-1
d_call: TRBD2
clone_size: few
j_call: TRBJ2-3
cdr3_nt: TGCAGTGCTAGTACGGGACTAGCTCACGCAGATACGCAGTATTTT
cdr3_aa: CSASTGLAHADTQYF

v_call: TRBV6-5
d_call: TRBD2
clone_size: -
j_call: TRBJ2-3
cdr3_nt: TGTGCCAGCAGTTACTCCGAACTAGCGGGTGTGAATACGCAGTATTTT
cdr3_aa: CASSYSELAGVNTQYF

v_call: TRBV4-1
d_call: -
clone_size: few
j_call: TRBJ2-2
cdr3_nt: TGCGCCAGCAGCCATCCTAACACCGGGGAGCTGTTTTTT
cdr3_aa: CASSHPNTGELFF

v_call: TRBV3-1
d_call: -
clone_size: few
j_call: TRBJ2-1
cdr3_nt: TGTGCCAGCACCCGGGGCTACAACAATGAGCAGTTCTTC
cdr3_aa: CASTRGYNNEQFF

v_call: TRBV13
d_call: -
clone_size: -
j_call: TRBJ1-4
cdr3_nt: TGTGCCAGCAGCGTCAGGGGAACTGTCCAAAAACTGTTTTTT
cdr3_aa: CASSVRGTVQKLFF

v_call: TRBV28
d_call: -
clone_size: -
j_call: TRBJ1-6
cdr3_nt: TGTGCCAGCAGTTTTCGGGTAAATTCACCCCTCCACTTT
cdr3_aa: CASSFRVNSPLHF

v_call: TRBV4-1
d_call: -
clone_size: -
j_call: TRBJ1-5
cdr3_nt: TGCGCCAGCAGCCAAGATCCACAGGGTTACGACCTAAATAGCAATCAGCCCCAGCATTTT
cdr3_aa: CASSQDPQGYDLNSNQPQHF

v_call: TRBV19
d_call: -
clone_size: few
j_call: TRBJ2-6
cdr3_nt: TGTGCCAGCCGCGCTCAGAGCTCTGGGGCCAACGTCCTGACTTTC
cdr3_aa: CASRAQSSGANVLTF

v_call: TRBV3-1
d_call: -
clone_size: -
j_call: TRBJ2-3
cdr3_nt: TGTGCCAGCAGCCAACGCCCAGATACGCAGTATTTT
cdr3_aa: CASSQRPDTQYF

v_call: TRBV6-2/TRBV6-3
d_call: -
clone_size: few
j_call: TRBJ1-2
cdr3_nt: TGTGCCAGCTACGACAGGAATCATGGCTACACCTTC
cdr3_aa: CASYDRNHGYTF

v_call: TRBV29-1
d_call: TRBD1
clone_size: few
j_call: TRBJ2-3
cdr3_nt: TGCAGCGTTGTGGACAGGGGGTTCCTTCTTGCGCAGTATTTT
cdr3_aa: CSVVDRGFLLAQYF

v_call: TRBV20-1
d_call: -
clone_size: -
j_call: TRBJ2-3
cdr3_nt: TGCAGTGCTTTCGACTCGCGGGGCGCAGATACGCAGTATTTT
cdr3_aa: CSAFDSRGADTQYF

v_call: TRBV5-1
d_call: TRBD1
clone_size: few
j_call: TRBJ2-7
cdr3_nt: TGCGCCAGCAGCTTGAATTTAGGGGGCCTTGGGCACGAGCAGTACTTC
cdr3_aa: CASSLNLGGLGHEQYF

v_call: TRBV18
d_call: TRBD1
clone_size: few
j_call: TRBJ2-1
cdr3_nt: TGTGCCAGCTCACCACAACAACAGGGGGGAAATGAGCAGTTCTTC
cdr3_aa: CASSPQQQGGNEQFF

v_call: TRBV2
d_call: TRBD1
clone_size: few
j_call: TRBJ1-5
cdr3_nt: TGTGCCAGCAGAGACGACAGGGGGCAATATAGCAATCAGCCCCAGCATTTT
cdr3_aa: CASRDDRGQYSNQPQHF

v_call: TRBV7-2
d_call: TRBD2
clone_size: few
j_call: TRBJ2-2
cdr3_nt: TGTGCCAGCAGCTTAGTCACTAGCGGGGTACCTGAGCTGTTTTTT
cdr3_aa: CASSLVTSGVPELFF

v_call: TRBV19
d_call: -
clone_size: -
j_call: TRBJ1-5
cdr3_nt: TGTGCCAGTAGTAAGGGACCGCCGAATCAGCCCCAGCATTTT
cdr3_aa: CASSKGPPNQPQHF

v_call: TRBV7-8
d_call: TRBD2
clone_size: few
j_call: TRBJ2-7
cdr3_nt: TGTGCCAGCAGCCCGGGACTAGCGGGGAGAATCTACGAGCAGTACTTC
cdr3_aa: CASSPGLAGRIYEQYF